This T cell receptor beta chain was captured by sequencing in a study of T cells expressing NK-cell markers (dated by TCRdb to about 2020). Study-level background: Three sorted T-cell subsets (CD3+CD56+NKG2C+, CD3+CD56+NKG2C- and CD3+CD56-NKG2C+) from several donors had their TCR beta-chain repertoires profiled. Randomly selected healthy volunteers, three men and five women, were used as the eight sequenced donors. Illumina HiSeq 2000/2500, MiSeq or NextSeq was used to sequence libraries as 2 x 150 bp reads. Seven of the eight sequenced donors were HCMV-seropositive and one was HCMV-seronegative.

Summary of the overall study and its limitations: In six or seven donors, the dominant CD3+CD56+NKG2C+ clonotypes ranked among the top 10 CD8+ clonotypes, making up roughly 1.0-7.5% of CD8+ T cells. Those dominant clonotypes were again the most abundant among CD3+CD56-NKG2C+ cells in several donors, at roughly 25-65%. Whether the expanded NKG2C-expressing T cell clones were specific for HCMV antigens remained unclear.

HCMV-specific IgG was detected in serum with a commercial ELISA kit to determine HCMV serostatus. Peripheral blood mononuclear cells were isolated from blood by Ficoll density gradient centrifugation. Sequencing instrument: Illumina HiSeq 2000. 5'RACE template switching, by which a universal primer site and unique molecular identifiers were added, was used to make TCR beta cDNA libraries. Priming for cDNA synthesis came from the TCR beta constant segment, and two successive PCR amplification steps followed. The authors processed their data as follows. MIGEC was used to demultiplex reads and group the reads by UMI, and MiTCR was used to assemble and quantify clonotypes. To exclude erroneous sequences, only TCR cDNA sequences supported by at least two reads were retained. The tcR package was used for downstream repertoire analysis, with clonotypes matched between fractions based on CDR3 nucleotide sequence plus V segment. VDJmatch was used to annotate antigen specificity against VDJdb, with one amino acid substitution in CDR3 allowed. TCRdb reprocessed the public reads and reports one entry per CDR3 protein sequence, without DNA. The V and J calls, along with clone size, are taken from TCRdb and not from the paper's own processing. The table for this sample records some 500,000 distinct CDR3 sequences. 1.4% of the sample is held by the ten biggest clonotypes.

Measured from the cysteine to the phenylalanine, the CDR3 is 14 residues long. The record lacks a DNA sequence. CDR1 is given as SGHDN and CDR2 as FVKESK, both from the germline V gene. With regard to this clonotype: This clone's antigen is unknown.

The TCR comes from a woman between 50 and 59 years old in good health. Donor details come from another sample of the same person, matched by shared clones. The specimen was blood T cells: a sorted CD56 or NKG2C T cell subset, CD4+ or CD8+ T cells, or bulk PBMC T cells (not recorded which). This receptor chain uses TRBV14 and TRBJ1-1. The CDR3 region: CASSQIRGNTEAFF.